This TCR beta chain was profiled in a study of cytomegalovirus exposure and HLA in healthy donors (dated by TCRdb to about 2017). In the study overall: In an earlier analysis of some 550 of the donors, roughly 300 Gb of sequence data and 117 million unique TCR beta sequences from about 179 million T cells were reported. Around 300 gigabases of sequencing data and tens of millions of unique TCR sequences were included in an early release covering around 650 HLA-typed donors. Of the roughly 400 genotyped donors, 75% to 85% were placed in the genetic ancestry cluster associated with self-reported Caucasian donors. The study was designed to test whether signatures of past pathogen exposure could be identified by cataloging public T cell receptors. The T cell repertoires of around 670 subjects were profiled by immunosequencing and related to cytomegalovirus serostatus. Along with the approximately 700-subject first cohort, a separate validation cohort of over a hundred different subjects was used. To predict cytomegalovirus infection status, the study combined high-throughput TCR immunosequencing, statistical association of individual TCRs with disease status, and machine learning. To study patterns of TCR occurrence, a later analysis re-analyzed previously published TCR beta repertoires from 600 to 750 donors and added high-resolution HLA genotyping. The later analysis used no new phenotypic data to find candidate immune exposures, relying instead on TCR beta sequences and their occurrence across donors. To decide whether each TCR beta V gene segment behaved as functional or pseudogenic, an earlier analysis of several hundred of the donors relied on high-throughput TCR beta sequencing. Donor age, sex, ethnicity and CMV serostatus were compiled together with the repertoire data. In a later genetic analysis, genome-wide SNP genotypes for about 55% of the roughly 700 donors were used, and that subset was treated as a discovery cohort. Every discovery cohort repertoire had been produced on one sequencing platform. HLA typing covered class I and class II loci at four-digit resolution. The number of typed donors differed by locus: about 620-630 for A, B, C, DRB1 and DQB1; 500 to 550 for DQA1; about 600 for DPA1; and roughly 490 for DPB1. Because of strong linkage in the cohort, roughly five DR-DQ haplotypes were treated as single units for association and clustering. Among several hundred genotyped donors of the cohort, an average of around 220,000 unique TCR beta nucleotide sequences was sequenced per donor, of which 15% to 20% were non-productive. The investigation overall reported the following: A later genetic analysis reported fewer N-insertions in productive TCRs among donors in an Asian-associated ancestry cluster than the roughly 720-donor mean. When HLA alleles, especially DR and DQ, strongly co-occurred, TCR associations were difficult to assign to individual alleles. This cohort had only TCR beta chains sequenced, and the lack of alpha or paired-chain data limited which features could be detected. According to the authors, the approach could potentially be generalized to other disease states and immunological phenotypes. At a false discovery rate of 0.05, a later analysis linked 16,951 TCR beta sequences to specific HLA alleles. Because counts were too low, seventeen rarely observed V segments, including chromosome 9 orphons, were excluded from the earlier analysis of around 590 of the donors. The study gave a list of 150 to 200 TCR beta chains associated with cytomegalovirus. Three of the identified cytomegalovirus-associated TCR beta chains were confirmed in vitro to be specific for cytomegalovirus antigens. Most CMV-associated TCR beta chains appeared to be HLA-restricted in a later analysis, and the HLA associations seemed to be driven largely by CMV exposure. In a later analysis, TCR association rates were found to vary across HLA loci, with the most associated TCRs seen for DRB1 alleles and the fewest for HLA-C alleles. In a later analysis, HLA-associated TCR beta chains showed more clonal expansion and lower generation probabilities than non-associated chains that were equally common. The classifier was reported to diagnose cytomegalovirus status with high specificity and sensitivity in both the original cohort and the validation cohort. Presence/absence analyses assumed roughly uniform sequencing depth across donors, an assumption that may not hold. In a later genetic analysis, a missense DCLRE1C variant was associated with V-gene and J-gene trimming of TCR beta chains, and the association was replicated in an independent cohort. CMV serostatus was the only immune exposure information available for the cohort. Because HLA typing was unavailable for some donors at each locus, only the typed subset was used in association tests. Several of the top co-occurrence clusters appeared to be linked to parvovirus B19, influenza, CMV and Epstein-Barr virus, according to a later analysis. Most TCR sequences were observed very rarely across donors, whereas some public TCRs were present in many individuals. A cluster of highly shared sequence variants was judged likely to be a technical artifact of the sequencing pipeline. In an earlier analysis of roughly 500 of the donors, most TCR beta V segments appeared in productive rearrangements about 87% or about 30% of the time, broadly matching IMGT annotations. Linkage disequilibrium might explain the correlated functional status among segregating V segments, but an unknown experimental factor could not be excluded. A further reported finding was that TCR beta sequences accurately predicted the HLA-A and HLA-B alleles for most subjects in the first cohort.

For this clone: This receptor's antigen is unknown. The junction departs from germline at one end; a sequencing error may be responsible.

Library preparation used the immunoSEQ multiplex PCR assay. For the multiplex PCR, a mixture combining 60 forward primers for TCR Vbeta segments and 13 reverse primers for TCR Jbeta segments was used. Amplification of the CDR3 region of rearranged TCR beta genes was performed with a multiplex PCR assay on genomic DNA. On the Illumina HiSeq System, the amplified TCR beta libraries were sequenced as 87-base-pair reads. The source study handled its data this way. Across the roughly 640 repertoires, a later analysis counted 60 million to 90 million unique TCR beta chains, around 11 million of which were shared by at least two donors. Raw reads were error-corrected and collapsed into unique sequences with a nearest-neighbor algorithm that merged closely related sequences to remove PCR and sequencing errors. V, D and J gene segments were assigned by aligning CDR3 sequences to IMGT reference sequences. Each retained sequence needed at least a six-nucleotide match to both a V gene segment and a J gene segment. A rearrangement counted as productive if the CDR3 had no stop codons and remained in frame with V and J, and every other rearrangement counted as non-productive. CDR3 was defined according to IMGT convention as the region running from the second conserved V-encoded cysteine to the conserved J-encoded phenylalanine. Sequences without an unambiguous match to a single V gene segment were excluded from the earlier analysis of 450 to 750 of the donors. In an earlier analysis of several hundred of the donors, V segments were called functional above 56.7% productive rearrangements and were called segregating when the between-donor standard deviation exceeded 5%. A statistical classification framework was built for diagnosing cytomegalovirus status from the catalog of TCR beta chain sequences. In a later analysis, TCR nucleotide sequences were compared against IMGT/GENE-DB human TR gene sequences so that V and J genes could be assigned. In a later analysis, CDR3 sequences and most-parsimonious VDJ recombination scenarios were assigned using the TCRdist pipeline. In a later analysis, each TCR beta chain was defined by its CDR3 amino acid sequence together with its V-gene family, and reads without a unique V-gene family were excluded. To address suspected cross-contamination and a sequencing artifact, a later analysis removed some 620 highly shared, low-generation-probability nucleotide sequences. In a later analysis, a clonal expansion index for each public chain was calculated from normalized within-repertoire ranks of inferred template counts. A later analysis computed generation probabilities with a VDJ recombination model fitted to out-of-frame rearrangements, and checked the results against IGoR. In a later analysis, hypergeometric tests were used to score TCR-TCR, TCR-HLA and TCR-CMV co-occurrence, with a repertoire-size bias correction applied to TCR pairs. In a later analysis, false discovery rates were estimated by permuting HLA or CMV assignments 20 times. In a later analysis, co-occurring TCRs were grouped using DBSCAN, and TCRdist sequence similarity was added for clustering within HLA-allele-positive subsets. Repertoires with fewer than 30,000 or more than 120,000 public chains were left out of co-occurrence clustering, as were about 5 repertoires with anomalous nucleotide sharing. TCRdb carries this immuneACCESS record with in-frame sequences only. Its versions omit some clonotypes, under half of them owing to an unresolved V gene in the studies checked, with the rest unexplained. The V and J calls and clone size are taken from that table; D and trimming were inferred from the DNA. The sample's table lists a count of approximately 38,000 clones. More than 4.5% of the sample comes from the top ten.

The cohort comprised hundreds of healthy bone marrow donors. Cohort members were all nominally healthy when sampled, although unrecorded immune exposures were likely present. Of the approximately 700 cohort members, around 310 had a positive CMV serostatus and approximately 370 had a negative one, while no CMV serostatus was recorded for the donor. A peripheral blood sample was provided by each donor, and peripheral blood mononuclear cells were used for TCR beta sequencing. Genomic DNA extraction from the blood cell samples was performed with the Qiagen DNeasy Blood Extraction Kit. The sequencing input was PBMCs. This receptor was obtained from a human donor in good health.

The CDR3 in this case is CAGSSPGQGTYEQYF. DNA sequence: TGTGCCGGGAGTTCCCCGGGACAGGGGACTTACGAGCAGTACTTC. The chain couples TRBV30 to TRBJ2-7, and 10 junction bases match TRBD1. The germline V gene encodes CDR1 GTSNPN and CDR2 SVGIG (reference sequence). The CDR3 goes from the cysteine to the phenylalanine over 15 residues. Only the CDR3 portion is preserved as DNA: 45 bases, with reading frame beginning at the first base.